Given below is one T cell receptor beta chain in context. Its antigen is unknown. Both 60 Vbeta primers and 13 Jbeta primers went into the PCR. The table came from immunoSEQ multiplex PCR; TCRdb's copy has only in-frame clones and leaves some out. This sample yields 90,000 to 120,000 clones, of which around 76% are seen a single time; 3.5% to 4% belongs to the top ten. This specimen comes from a study of cytomegalovirus exposure and HLA in healthy donors. Study-level background: An earlier analysis identified more than 90 million unique TCR beta sequences in 150 million to 200 million T cells.

V was pared by 7 bases and J by 8 bases, with 11 bases between. Germline V CDR1 and CDR2: MNHEY, SMNVEV (reference sequence). This CDR3 contains 11 residues. Points from the study as a whole: Reportedly, diagnosis of cytomegalovirus status by the classifier showed high specificity and sensitivity.

This clonotype was sampled from a woman aged 45-65 years in good health and CMV-seropositive. Sequenced sample: PBMCs. The gene calls are TRBV27 and TRBJ1-2; the D gene is possibly TRBD1 (5 bases). The CDR3 loop is CASIGGGGYTF. The CDR3, as DNA: TGTGCCAGCATCGGCGGGGGGGGCTACACCTTC.